These T cell receptor beta chains were read from a single sample in a study of beta chain features in type 1 diabetes. Profiling relied on immunoSEQ multiplex PCR, and the TCRdb table lists in-frame clones only, not all of them. The table lists 900,000 or so clones, about a sixth of them singletons. The sequencing input was naive CD4+ T cells from blood. The receptors were sampled from a woman between 18 and 29 years old in good health. CDR3s include the opening cysteine and the closing phenylalanine or tryptophan. The D gene is left open where the match is weak. Size tells how often a clone was seen (once, few, many) or the class of an expanded clone, and some rows leave it out.

NA,TRBJ2-3,TRBV7-9,TRBD2,CASSQTSGMGDTQYF,TGTGCCAGCAGCCAAACTAGCGGGATGGGAGATACGCAGTATTTT
NA,TRBJ2-1,TRBV5-6,NA,CASSLVGNSYNEQFF,TGTGCCAGCAGCTTGGTAGGAAACTCCTACAATGAGCAGTTCTTC
few,TRBJ2-1,TRBV9,NA,CASSVAGRSNEQFF,TGTGCCAGCAGCGTGGCGGGGCGAAGCAATGAGCAGTTCTTC
NA,TRBJ2-1,TRBV19,NA,CASTGRGHNNEQFF,TGTGCCAGTACTGGGAGGGGGCATAACAATGAGCAGTTCTTC
many,TRBJ2-2,TRBV10-3,NA,CAISEWDWKEELFF,TGTGCCATCAGTGAATGGGACTGGAAAGAGGAGCTGTTTTTT
NA,TRBJ2-5,TRBV2,NA,CASNSRRGNQETQYF,TGTGCCAGCAACTCTAGGAGGGGGAACCAAGAGACCCAGTACTTC
few,TRBJ2-7,TRBV21-1,NA,CASPDEVPDSYEQYF,TGTGCCAGCCCCGACGAGGTTCCTGACTCCTACGAGCAGTACTTC
few,TRBJ1-5,TRBV7-6,TRBD1,CASSYPSRGNQPQHF,TGTGCCAGCAGCTATCCGTCCAGGGGGAATCAGCCCCAGCATTTT
NA,TRBJ2-3,TRBV28,TRBD2,CASSSAVGLAGGTDTQYF,TGTGCCAGCAGTTCCGCCGTCGGACTAGCGGGGGGCACAGATACGCAGTATTTT
NA,TRBJ2-7,TRBV15,NA,CATSRDLMEQYF,TGTGCCACCAGCAGAGATCTCATGGAGCAGTACTTC
NA,TRBJ2-1,TRBV7-9,TRBD2,CASSGLLAGVGTGQFF,TGTGCCAGCAGTGGACTCCTAGCGGGAGTAGGCACAGGGCAGTTCTTC
NA,TRBJ2-1,TRBV5-8,NA,CASSLEGSSYNEQFF,TGTGCCAGCAGCTTAGAAGGCAGCTCCTACAATGAGCAGTTCTTC
NA,TRBJ2-7,TRBV5-4,NA,CASSSSAGYEQYF,TGTGCCAGCAGCTCCTCCGCGGGATACGAGCAGTACTTC
few,TRBJ2-5,TRBV4-2,NA,CASSPRSGGGAETQYF,TGTGCCAGCAGCCCACGATCAGGGGGAGGCGCGGAGACCCAGTACTTC
NA,TRBJ2-1,TRBV2,NA,CASSEVAPQFF,TGTGCCAGCAGTGAGGTGGCCCCTCAGTTCTTC
NA,TRBJ2-1,TRBV18,NA,CASSPSTSSYNEQFF,TGTGCCAGCTCACCGTCGACTAGCTCCTACAATGAGCAGTTCTTC
few,TRBJ2-5,TRBV7-2,NA,CASSLARSFQETQYF,TGTGCCAGCAGCTTAGCGAGATCCTTCCAAGAGACCCAGTACTTC
few,TRBJ2-1,TRBV28,NA,CASSFEPLSYNEQFF,TGTGCCAGCAGTTTCGAGCCTCTATCCTACAATGAGCAGTTCTTC
few,TRBJ2-1,TRBV28,TRBD2,CASSSILAGDNEQFF,TGTGCCAGCAGTTCCATCCTAGCGGGAGACAATGAGCAGTTCTTC
few,TRBJ2-5,TRBV7-9,TRBD1,CASSQTGTGETQYF,TGTGCCAGCAGTCAGACGGGGACAGGAGAGACCCAGTACTTC
few,TRBJ2-3,TRBV5-4,NA,CASSLAGRATDTQYF,TGTGCCAGCAGCTTGGCCGGGCGGGCAACAGATACGCAGTATTTT
NA,TRBJ1-3,TRBV7-2,NA,CASSLGLSGNTIYF,TGTGCCAGCAGCTTAGGACTATCTGGAAACACCATATATTTT
few,TRBJ2-5,TRBV6-6,NA,CASSGGAWETQYF,TGTGCCAGCAGCGGAGGGGCGTGGGAGACCCAGTACTTC
few,TRBJ1-1,TRBV7-8,NA,CASSLAILQDTEAFF,TGTGCCAGCAGCTTAGCGATTTTACAGGACACTGAAGCTTTCTTT
few,TRBJ2-7,TRBV14,TRBD1,CASSQDFGTGFQYF,TGTGCCAGCAGCCAAGATTTTGGGACAGGCTTCCAGTACTTC
few,TRBJ2-7,TRBV28,NA,CASSLRYYEQYF,TGTGCCAGCAGTTTACGGTACTACGAGCAGTACTTC
NA,TRBJ2-1,TRBV2,NA,CASSGGYNEQFF,TGTGCCAGCAGTGGCGGCTACAATGAGCAGTTCTTC
few,TRBJ1-1,TRBV29-1,NA,CSALVLQMNTEAFF,TGCAGCGCTTTGGTCCTCCAAATGAACACTGAAGCTTTCTTT
NA,TRBJ2-7,TRBV7-8,NA,CASSFFGLDEQYF,TGTGCCAGCAGCTTTTTCGGCCTCGACGAGCAGTACTTC
NA,TRBJ2-5,TRBV21-1,NA,CASRLTWGGQETQYF,TGTGCCAGCAGGCTAACTTGGGGAGGGCAAGAGACCCAGTACTTC
NA,TRBJ1-1,TRBV5-1,NA,CASSPDRGFGNTEAFF,TGCGCCAGCAGCCCCGACCGGGGTTTTGGGAACACTGAAGCTTTCTTT
once,TRBJ1-2,TRBV11-2,TRBD1,CASSPQGAGGYTF,TGTGCCAGCAGCCCACAGGGGGCAGGGGGCTACACCTTC
few,TRBJ2-7,TRBV27,TRBD2,CASSSWTSLTYEQYF,TGTGCCAGCAGTTCCTGGACTAGTCTTACCTACGAGCAGTACTTC
few,TRBJ2-1,TRBV15,TRBD2,CATSRDGASGRTYNEQFF,TGTGCCACCAGCAGAGATGGGGCAAGCGGGAGAACCTACAATGAGCAGTTCTTC
NA,TRBJ2-1,TRBV19,NA,CASSRGAVLVYNEQFF,TGTGCCAGTAGTAGGGGTGCTGTTCTGGTCTACAATGAGCAGTTCTTC